This T cell receptor beta chain was recovered during a study of CD8 T cells in Susac syndrome. It was with random hexamers that 0.5 to 1 ug RNA was reverse transcribed. In TCRdb, the immunoSEQ multiplex PCR reads were re-called with MiXCR into one record per CDR3 protein. There are some 170,000 distinct CDR3 sequences in the sample; roughly 94% occur only once, and 0.085% to 0.095% lies in the top ten. Trimming took 2 bases from V and 3 from J; bases not matched to a gene: 16. The CDR3 length is 21 residues. The rearrangement joins TRBV23-1 to TRBJ2-6, with 10 nucleotides matching TRBD1. TRBV23-1 belongs to the ORF category, with a function that is uncertain. The receptor was derived from a human donor with multiple sclerosis. Sequencing used CD4+ T cells from PBMCs. The CDR3 loop is CASSQVCNRDRGPFGANVLTF. The CDR3, as DNA: TGCGCCAGCAGTCAAGTATGCAACCGGGACAGGGGTCCCTTTGGGGCCAACGTCCTGACTTTC.